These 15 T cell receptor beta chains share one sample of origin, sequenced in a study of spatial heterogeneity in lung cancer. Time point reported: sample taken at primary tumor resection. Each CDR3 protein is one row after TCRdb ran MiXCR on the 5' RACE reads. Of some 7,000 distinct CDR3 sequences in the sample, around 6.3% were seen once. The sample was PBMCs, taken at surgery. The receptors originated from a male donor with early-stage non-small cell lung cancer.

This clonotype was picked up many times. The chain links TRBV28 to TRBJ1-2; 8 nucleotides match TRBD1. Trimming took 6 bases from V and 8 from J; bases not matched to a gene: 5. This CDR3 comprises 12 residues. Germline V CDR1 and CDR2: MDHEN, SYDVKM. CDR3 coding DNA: TGTGCCAGCAGATCCCAGGGGGCCGGCTACACCTTC. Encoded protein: CASRSQGAGYTF.

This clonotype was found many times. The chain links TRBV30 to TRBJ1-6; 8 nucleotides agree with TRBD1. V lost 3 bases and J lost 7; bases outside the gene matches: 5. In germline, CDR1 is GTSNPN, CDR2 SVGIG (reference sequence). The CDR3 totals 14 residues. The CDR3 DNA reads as TGTGCCTGGAGCGGGGGACAGGACAATTCACCCCTCCACTTT. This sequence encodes CAWSGGQDNSPLHF.

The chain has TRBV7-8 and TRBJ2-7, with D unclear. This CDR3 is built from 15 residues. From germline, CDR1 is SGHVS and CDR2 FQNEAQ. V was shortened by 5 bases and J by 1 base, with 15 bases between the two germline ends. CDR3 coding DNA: TGTGCCAGCAGCCATCATAGAATAGTTTCCTACGAGCAGTACTTC. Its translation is CASSHHRIVSYEQYF.

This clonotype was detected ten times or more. The CDR3 region is CATSPMWGTDTQYF. In DNA form, the CDR3 reads TGTGCCACCAGCCCTATGTGGGGCACAGATACGCAGTATTTT. The chain joins TRBV24-1 to TRBJ2-3, with no clear D. V lost 7 bases and J lost 1, with 11 bases in between. This CDR3 is built from 14 residues. Germline loops: CDR1 KGHDR, CDR2 SFDVKD.

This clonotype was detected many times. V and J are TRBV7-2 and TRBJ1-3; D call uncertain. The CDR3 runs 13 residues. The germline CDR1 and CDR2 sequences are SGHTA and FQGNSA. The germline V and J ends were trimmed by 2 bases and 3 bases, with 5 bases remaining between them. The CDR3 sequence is CASSLLGGNTIYF. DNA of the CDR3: TGTGCCAGCAGCTTATTAGGTGGAAACACCATATATTTT.

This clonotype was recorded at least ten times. In DNA, the CDR3 is TGTGCCACCAGTGCACGGGGTTACGAGCAGTACTTC. Encoded protein: CATSARGYEQYF. The rearrangement uses TRBV24-1 and TRBJ2-7, with D maybe TRBD2 (5 bases). V lost 5 bases to trimming and J lost 4 bases, with 8 bases between them. The length of the CDR3 is 12 residues. Germline V lookup: CDR1 KGHDR, CDR2 SFDVKD.

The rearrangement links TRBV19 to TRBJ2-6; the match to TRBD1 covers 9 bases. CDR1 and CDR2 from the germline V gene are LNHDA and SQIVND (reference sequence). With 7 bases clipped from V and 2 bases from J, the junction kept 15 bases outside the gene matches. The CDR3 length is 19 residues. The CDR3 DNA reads TGTGCCAGTAAAGCCGGAACGGGACAGGGAATCCCTGGGGCCAACGTCCTGACTTTC. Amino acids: CASKAGTGQGIPGANVLTF.

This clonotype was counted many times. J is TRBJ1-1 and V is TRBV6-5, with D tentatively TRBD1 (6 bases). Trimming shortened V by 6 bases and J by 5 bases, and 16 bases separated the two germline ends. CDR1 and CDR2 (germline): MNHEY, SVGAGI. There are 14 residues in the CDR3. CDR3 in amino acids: CASRFQGRQTEAFF. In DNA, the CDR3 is TGTGCCAGCAGATTTCAGGGGCGCCAAACTGAAGCTTTCTTT.

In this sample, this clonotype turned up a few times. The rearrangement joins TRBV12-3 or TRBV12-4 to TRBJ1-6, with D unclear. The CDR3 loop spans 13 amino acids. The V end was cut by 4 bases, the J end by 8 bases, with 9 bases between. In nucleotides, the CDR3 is TGTGCCAGCAGTTATCGACCGGATTCACCCCTCCACTTT. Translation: CASSYRPDSPLHF.

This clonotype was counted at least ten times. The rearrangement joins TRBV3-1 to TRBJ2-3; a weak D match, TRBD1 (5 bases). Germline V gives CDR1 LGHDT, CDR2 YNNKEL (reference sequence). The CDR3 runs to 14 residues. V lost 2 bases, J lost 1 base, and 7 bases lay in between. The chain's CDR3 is CASSQQTGTDTQYF. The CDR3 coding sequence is TGTGCCAGCAGCCAACAGACAGGCACAGATACGCAGTATTTT.

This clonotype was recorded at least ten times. Written as DNA, the CDR3 is TGTGCCAGCAGTTTATGGGAGGTCTCTGGAAACACCATATATTTT. Translated: CASSLWEVSGNTIYF. The chain couples TRBV28 to TRBJ1-3, with D unresolved. The germline V gene has CDR1 MDHEN and CDR2 SYDVKM. The CDR3 is made up of 15 amino acids. V was trimmed by 0 bases and J by 0 bases, leaving 6 bases between them.

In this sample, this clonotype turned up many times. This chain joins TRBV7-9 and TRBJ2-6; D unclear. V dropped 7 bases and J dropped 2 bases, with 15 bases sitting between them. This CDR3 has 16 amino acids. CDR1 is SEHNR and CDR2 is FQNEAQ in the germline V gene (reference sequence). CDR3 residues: CASNPSTVAGANVLTF. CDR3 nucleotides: TGTGCCAGCAACCCAAGCACGGTAGCTGGGGCCAACGTCCTGACTTTC.

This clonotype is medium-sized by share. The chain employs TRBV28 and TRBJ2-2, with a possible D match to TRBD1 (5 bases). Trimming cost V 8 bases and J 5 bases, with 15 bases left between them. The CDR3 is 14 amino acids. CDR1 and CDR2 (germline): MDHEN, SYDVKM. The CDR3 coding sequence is TGTGCCAGCGGCAGGGAAATGGGTACCGGGGAGCTGTTTTTT. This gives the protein CASGREMGTGELFF.

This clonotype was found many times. The CDR3 here is CASSPGDSYNEQFF. CDR3 DNA: TGTGCCAGCAGCCCAGGGGATTCCTACAATGAGCAGTTCTTC. V gene TRBV5-4 combines with J gene TRBJ2-1, with D tentatively TRBD1 (6 bases). CDR3 length: 14 residues. CDR1 is SGHNT, CDR2 YYREEE, per germline (reference sequence). The ends were cut back, 4 bases at V and 1 base at J, with 9 bases in the middle.

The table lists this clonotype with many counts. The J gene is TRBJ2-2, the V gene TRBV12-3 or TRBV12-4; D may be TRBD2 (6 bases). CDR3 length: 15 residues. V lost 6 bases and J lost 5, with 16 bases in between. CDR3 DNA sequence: TGTGCCAGCAGGGTTGGGACTGAAGGAACCGGGGAGCTGTTTTTT. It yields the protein CASRVGTEGTGELFF.